This T cell receptor beta chain was identified in a study of T-cell memory formation after mild COVID-19. Points from the study as a whole: Memory cells collected pre-infection included some clones that later responded, suggesting cross-reactive memory joined. Day 15 to 85 contractors were CD4/CD8 balanced; later expanders leaned CD4+. Proof of SARS-CoV-2 specificity was absent for the second-wave clones that crested on day 37.

Details on this clonotype: The target antigen is unknown.

5'RACE primed from the constant segment yielded TCR alpha and TCR beta cDNA libraries bearing sample barcodes and UMIs. TCRdb passed the 5' RACE reads through MiXCR, listing each CDR3 protein once. The data show hundreds of thousands of distinct CDR3 sequences, 20% to 30% seen once. Material: PBMCs or a T cell subset sorted from them (not recorded which). The TCR comes from an adult woman who had mild COVID-19 (a few samples of this study predate the infection). Cell type and time point are not known.

The CDR3 loop is CSVAGLDNTGELFF. The DNA of the CDR3 is TGCAGCGTTGCGGGACTAGATAACACCGGGGAGCTGTTTTTT. The chain carries TRBV29-1 and TRBJ2-2; 8 bases are a match to TRBD2. The CDR3 loop spans 14 amino acids. V shed 4 bases, J shed 2 bases, and the junction held 3 bases outside the gene matches. The V gene's germline CDR1 is SQVTM and CDR2 ANQGSEA.